Listed below are T cell receptor beta chains from one sample, sequenced in a study of blood T cells in healthy people across ages. TCRdb itself ran the 5' RACE reads through MiXCR, one entry per CDR3 protein. The sample lists around 1,700,000 distinct CDR3 sequences, 25% to 30% occurring once. What was sequenced was blood. The receptors stem from a woman aged 25 to 39 in good health. Each CDR3 is given with its conserved first and last residue. The D gene is left open where the match is weak. The size entry is marked missing in some rows and otherwise reads once, few, many or a size class.

clone size: few
V gene: TRBV18
D gene: -
J gene: TRBJ1-1
CDR3 protein: CASSRELPRAFF
CDR3 DNA: TGTGCCAGCTCGCGAGAACTTCCAAGGGCTTTCTTT

clone size: -
V gene: TRBV5-1
D gene: TRBD2
J gene: TRBJ2-1
CDR3 protein: CASSLVGGGQYDEQFF
CDR3 DNA: TGCGCCAGCAGCTTGGTTGGCGGGGGGCAATACGATGAGCAGTTCTTC

clone size: -
V gene: TRBV15
D gene: -
J gene: TRBJ1-3
CDR3 protein: CATSREGQFSGNTIYF
CDR3 DNA: TGTGCCACCAGCAGAGAGGGTCAGTTCTCTGGAAACACCATATATTTT

clone size: -
V gene: TRBV18
D gene: -
J gene: TRBJ1-2
CDR3 protein: CASSPSNGNYGYTF
CDR3 DNA: TGTGCCAGCTCACCCTCGAACGGGAACTATGGCTACACCTTC

clone size: -
V gene: TRBV2
D gene: TRBD1
J gene: TRBJ1-4
CDR3 protein: CASSEGQGAEEKLFF
CDR3 DNA: TGTGCCAGCAGTGAGGGACAGGGGGCTGAAGAAAAACTGTTTTTT

clone size: few
V gene: TRBV6-5
D gene: TRBD1
J gene: TRBJ1-2
CDR3 protein: CASRYPTGYGYTF
CDR3 DNA: TGTGCCAGCAGGTACCCGACAGGGTATGGCTACACCTTC

clone size: -
V gene: TRBV6-5
D gene: -
J gene: TRBJ2-7
CDR3 protein: CASRLRTGRASEQYF
CDR3 DNA: TGTGCCAGCAGATTACGGACAGGGAGGGCCTCAGAGCAGTACTTC

clone size: -
V gene: TRBV28
D gene: TRBD1
J gene: TRBJ1-2
CDR3 protein: CASKADRVGGYTF
CDR3 DNA: TGCGCCAGCAAGGCGGACAGGGTCGGTGGCTACACCTTC

clone size: -
V gene: TRBV6-5
D gene: TRBD1
J gene: TRBJ1-1
CDR3 protein: CASSRPGTGFEAFF
CDR3 DNA: TGTGCCAGCAGTCGTCCCGGGACAGGTTTCGAAGCTTTCTTT

clone size: few
V gene: TRBV20-1
D gene: -
J gene: TRBJ2-7
CDR3 protein: CSAGAGADLYEQYF
CDR3 DNA: TGCAGTGCTGGGGCCGGCGCCGACCTCTACGAGCAGTACTTC

clone size: -
V gene: TRBV2
D gene: -
J gene: TRBJ2-6
CDR3 protein: CASSEGGHKNGANVLTF
CDR3 DNA: TGTGCCAGCAGTGAGGGTGGACACAAGAATGGGGCCAACGTCCTGACTTTC

clone size: -
V gene: TRBV12-3/TRBV12-4
D gene: TRBD1
J gene: TRBJ2-3
CDR3 protein: CASSAGTGNTDTQYF
CDR3 DNA: TGTGCCAGCAGTGCCGGGACAGGGAACACAGATACGCAGTATTTT

clone size: few
V gene: TRBV2
D gene: -
J gene: TRBJ1-5
CDR3 protein: CASSWTDMSNQPQHF
CDR3 DNA: TGTGCCAGCAGTTGGACAGATATGAGCAATCAGCCCCAGCATTTT

clone size: -
V gene: TRBV28
D gene: -
J gene: TRBJ1-3
CDR3 protein: CASSLSGTGTNTIYF
CDR3 DNA: TGTGCCAGCAGTTTATCCGGGACGGGTACAAACACCATATATTTT

clone size: few
V gene: TRBV4-1
D gene: -
J gene: TRBJ1-1
CDR3 protein: CASSREISVNTEAFF
CDR3 DNA: TGCGCCAGCAGCCGGGAGATTTCAGTGAACACTGAAGCTTTCTTT

clone size: few
V gene: TRBV9
D gene: -
J gene: TRBJ2-1
CDR3 protein: CASSVEGVEYNEQFF
CDR3 DNA: TGTGCCAGCAGCGTAGAAGGGGTCGAGTACAATGAGCAGTTCTTC

clone size: -
V gene: TRBV4-3
D gene: -
J gene: TRBJ2-1
CDR3 protein: CASSQDWTSPNEQFF
CDR3 DNA: TGCGCCAGCAGCCAAGATTGGACATCCCCCAATGAGCAGTTCTTC

clone size: few
V gene: TRBV7-9
D gene: -
J gene: TRBJ1-4
CDR3 protein: CASSATGLVNEKLFF
CDR3 DNA: TGTGCCAGCAGCGCCACGGGTCTTGTTAATGAAAAACTGTTTTTT

clone size: -
V gene: TRBV20-1
D gene: -
J gene: TRBJ2-1
CDR3 protein: CSARDFGLASYNEQFF
CDR3 DNA: TGCAGTGCTAGAGACTTCGGCCTTGCCTCCTACAATGAGCAGTTCTTC

clone size: -
V gene: TRBV3-1
D gene: -
J gene: TRBJ2-7
CDR3 protein: CASSLRVQSSYEQYF
CDR3 DNA: TGTGCCAGCAGCCTAAGGGTACAGAGCTCCTACGAGCAGTACTTC

clone size: many
V gene: TRBV25-1
D gene: -
J gene: TRBJ2-4
CDR3 protein: CASSEYGQANIQYF
CDR3 DNA: TGTGCCAGCAGTGAATATGGGCAGGCCAACATTCAGTACTTC

clone size: -
V gene: TRBV25-1
D gene: -
J gene: TRBJ2-7
CDR3 protein: CATQADYEQYF
CDR3 DNA: TGTGCCACCCAGGCTGATTACGAGCAGTACTTC

clone size: few
V gene: TRBV27
D gene: -
J gene: TRBJ1-1
CDR3 protein: CASIPLTNTEAFF
CDR3 DNA: TGTGCCAGCATACCACTAACAAACACTGAAGCTTTCTTT

clone size: many
V gene: TRBV6-4
D gene: -
J gene: TRBJ2-1
CDR3 protein: CASSPGVSGNEQFF
CDR3 DNA: TGTGCCAGCAGTCCAGGGGTAAGCGGCAATGAGCAGTTCTTC

clone size: few
V gene: TRBV10-2
D gene: -
J gene: TRBJ1-1
CDR3 protein: CASRNQGTEAFF
CDR3 DNA: TGCGCCAGCAGGAACCAGGGAACTGAAGCTTTCTTT

clone size: -
V gene: TRBV19
D gene: TRBD1
J gene: TRBJ2-1
CDR3 protein: CASSVQDRTPYNEQFF
CDR3 DNA: TGTGCCAGTAGTGTTCAGGACAGGACACCCTACAATGAGCAGTTCTTC